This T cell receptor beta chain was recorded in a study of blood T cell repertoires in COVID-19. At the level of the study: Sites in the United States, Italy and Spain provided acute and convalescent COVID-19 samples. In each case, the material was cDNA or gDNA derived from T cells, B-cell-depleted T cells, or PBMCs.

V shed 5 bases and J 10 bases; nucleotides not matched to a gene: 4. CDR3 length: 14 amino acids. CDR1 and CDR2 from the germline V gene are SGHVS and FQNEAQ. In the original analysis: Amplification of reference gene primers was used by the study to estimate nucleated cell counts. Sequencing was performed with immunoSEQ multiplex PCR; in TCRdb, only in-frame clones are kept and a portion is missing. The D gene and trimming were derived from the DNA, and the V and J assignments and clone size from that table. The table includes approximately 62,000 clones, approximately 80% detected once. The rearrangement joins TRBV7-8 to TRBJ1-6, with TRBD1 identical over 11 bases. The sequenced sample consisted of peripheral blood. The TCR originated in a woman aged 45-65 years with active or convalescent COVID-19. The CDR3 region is CASSPGQGVSPLHF. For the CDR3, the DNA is TGTGCCAGCAGCCCGGGACAGGGGGTGTCACCCCTCCACTTT.